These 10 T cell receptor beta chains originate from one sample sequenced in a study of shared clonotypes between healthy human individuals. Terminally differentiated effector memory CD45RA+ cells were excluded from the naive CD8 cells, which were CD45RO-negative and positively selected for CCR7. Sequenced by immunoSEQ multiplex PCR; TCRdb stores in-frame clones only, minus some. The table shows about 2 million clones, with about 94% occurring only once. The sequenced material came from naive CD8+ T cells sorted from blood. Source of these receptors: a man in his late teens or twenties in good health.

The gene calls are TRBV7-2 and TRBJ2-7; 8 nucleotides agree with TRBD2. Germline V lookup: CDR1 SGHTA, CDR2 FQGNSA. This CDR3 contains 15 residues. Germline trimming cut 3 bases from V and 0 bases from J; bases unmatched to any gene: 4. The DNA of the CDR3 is TGTGCCAGCAGCTTCGGCGGGGGGTCCTCCTACGAGCAGTACTTC. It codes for CASSFGGGSSYEQYF.

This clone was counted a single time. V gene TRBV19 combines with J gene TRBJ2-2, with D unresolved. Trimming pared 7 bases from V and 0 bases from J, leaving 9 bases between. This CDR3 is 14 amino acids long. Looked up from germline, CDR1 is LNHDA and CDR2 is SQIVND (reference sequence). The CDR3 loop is CASKVRANTGELFF. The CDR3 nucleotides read TGTGCCAGTAAAGTCCGGGCGAACACCGGGGAGCTGTTTTTT.

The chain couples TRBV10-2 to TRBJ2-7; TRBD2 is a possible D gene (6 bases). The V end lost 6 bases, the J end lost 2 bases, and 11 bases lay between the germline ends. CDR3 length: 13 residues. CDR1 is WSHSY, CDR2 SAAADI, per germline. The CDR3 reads CASSPGGPYEQYF. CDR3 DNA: TGCGCCAGCAGCCCCGGGGGACCCTACGAGCAGTACTTC.

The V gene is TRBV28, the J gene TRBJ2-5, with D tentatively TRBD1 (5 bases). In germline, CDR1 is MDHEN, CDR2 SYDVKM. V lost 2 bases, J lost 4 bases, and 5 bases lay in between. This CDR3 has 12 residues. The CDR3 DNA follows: TGTGCCAGCAGTTTAGACAGAGAGACCCAGTACTTC. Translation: CASSLDRETQYF.

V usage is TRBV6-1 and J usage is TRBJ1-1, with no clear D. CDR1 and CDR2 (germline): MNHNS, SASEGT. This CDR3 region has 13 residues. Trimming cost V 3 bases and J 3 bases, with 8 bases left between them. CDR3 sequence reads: CASSDSGDTEAFF. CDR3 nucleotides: TGTGCCAGCAGTGACTCGGGTGACACTGAAGCTTTCTTT.

The CDR3 nucleotides are TGTGCCTGGAGGGAGAAGGGGTTTTGGGGCTACACCTTC. Protein sequence: CAWREKGFWGYTF. V usage is TRBV30 and J usage is TRBJ1-2; TRBD1 might be the D (5 bases). CDR1 is GTSNPN, CDR2 SVGIG, per germline (reference sequence). The CDR3 spans 13 residues. Trimming shortened V by 3 bases and J by 8 bases, and 16 bases separated the two germline ends. Using reference TRBV30 and TRBJ1-2 for the parts outside the CDR3, the full variable domain is SQTIHQWPATLVQPVGSPLSLECTVEGTSNPNLYWYRQAAGRGLQLLFYSVGIGQISSEVPQNLSASRPQDRQFILSSKKLLLSDSGFYLCAWREKGFWGYTFGSGTRLTVV.

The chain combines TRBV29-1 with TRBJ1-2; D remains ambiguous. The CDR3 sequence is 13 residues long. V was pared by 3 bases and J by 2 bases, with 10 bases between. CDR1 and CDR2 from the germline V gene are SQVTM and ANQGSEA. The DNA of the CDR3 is TGCAGCGTTGAGGCCGAGGAAAACTATGGCTACACCTTC. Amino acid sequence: CSVEAEENYGYTF. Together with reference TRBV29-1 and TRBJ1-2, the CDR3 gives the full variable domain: SAVISQKPSRDICQRGTSLTIQCQVDSQVTMMFWYRQQPGQSLTLIATANQGSEATYESGFVIDKFPISRPNLTFSTLTVSNMSPEDSSIYLCSVEAEENYGYTFGSGTRLTVV.

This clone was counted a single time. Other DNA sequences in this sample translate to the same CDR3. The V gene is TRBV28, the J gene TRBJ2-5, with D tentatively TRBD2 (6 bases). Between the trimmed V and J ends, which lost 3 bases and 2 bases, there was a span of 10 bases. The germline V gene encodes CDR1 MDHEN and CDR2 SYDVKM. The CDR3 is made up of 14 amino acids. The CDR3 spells CASSLVGGQETQYF. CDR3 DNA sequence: TGTGCCAGCAGTTTGGTTGGAGGGCAAGAGACCCAGTACTTC.

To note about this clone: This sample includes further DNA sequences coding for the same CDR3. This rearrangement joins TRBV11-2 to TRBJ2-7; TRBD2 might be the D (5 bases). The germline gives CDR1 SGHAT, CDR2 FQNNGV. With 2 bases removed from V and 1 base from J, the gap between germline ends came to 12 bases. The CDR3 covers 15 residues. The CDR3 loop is CASSLLTSGSYEQYF. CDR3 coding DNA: TGTGCCAGCAGCTTACTTACTAGTGGTTCCTACGAGCAGTACTTC.

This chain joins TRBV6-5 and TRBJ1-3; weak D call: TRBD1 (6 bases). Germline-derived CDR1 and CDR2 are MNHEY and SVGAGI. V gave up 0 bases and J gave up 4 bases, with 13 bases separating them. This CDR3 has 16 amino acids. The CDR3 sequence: CASSYSGGLLGNTIYF. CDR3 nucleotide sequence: TGTGCCAGCAGTTACTCTGGGGGGCTGTTGGGAAACACCATATATTTT.